This T cell receptor (beta chain) came from a study of beta chain features in type 1 diabetes. The study, taken as a whole, reports: Shortening that was moderate but significant affected the TCRB CDR3s of Type 1 diabetes patients in all four CD4+ subsets.

A remark on this clone: Its matching antigen is unknown.

Of the isolated RNA, all was reverse transcribed, and so the sequenced material was expressed TCRB transcripts. The repertoire was sequenced with immunoSEQ multiplex PCR; TCRdb's copy has only in-frame clones and lacks some. The table shows about 210,000 clones, with around 9.9% occurring only once. The germline V gene encodes CDR1 GTSNPN and CDR2 SVGIG (reference sequence). The ends lost 6 bases at V and 4 bases at J; junction bases unmatched: 7. The length of the CDR3 is 13 residues. Researchers reported sorting CD4+ naive, central memory, regulatory and stem cell-like memory cells via CD45RO/CCR7/CD25/CD127/CD95/CD27.

The J gene is TRBJ1-2, the V gene TRBV30, with TRBD1 matching 8 bases. The material sequenced was central memory CD4+ T cells from blood. The sequence was obtained from a man between 18 and 35 years old in good health. CDR3 region: CACRTGNPYGYTF. CDR3 bases: TGTGCCTGCCGGACAGGGAATCCCTATGGCTACACCTTC.